This T cell receptor beta chain was profiled in a study of blood T cell repertoires in COVID-19. Study summary: Sample material is recorded as cDNA or gDNA derived from T cells, B-cell-depleted T cells, or PBMCs.

Assay used: immunoSEQ multiplex PCR; TCRdb lists only in-frame clones, some missing. Of some 88,000 clones in the sample, over 65% are singletons; the top ten hold about 14%. Germline-derived CDR1 and CDR2 are SGHRS and YFSETQ. Trimming removed 0 bases from V and 6 bases from J; junction bases left unmatched: 5. The CDR3 is 16 amino acids. Sequencing was carried out using peripheral blood. The clonotype was recovered from a woman in her 70s with acute or convalescent COVID-19. This chain uses TRBV5-1 with TRBJ2-3; 12 nucleotides agree with TRBD1. CDR3: CASSLEGQGASDTQYF. CDR3 sequence (DNA): TGCGCCAGCAGCTTGGAGGGACAGGGGGCGTCGGATACGCAGTATTTT.